This TCR beta chain was identified in a study of graft-versus-host responses after intestinal transplantation. Study-wide context: Multivisceral, liver-intestinal, or isolated intestinal grafts went to recipients. Recipients across the board were started on anti-thymocyte globulin induction, then kept on tacrolimus and steroids for 2 to 4 years.

As concerns this clone: No antigen is known for it.

Sequencing used immunoSEQ multiplex PCR; TCRdb keeps in-frame clones, though not all of them. The table lists tens of thousands of clones, almost 90% of them singletons. Study-wide results and caveats: Some GvH clones were seen earlier in gut or blood, suggesting intestinal origin. In patients with graft-donor T cell macrochimerism, allograft graft-versus-host to host-versus-graft clonal ratios were high.

CDR3 size: 14 residues. Germline CDR1 SGHDT, CDR2 YYEEEE. V dropped 3 bases and J dropped 0 bases, with 7 bases sitting between them. Source: unstimulated CD4+ T cells sorted from spleen or lymph node cells, taken before intestinal transplant. This clonotype originated in a human donor who received an intestinal transplant. The J gene is TRBJ1-3, the V gene TRBV5-6; D gene ambiguous. The CDR3 protein is CASSSPSSGNTIYF. The CDR3 DNA sequence: TGTGCCAGCAGCTCCCCCAGCTCTGGAAACACCATATATTTT.